This T cell receptor (beta chain) came from a study of blood T cell repertoires in COVID-19. Original handling: Amplification from reference gene primers served as the basis for estimated nucleated cell counts. Generated by immunoSEQ multiplex PCR, the TCRdb table keeps only in-frame clones and is missing some. That table is the source of V, J and clone size, and D and trimming were worked out from the DNA. The sample has 35,000 to 40,000 clones; about nine tenths are singletons. This CDR3 region has 14 residues. Germline V CDR1 and CDR2: MNHEY, SVGAGI. A note on this clone: A read error may produce the germline difference seen at one junction end.

The TCR was taken from a human donor in a cohort sampled during active COVID-19. The rearrangement uses TRBV6-5 and TRBJ1-5; D gene ambiguous. The sequenced sample was peripheral blood. The CDR3 here is CASRRHPSNRPQHF. The CDR3 DNA reads TGTGCCAGCAGAAGACACCCCAGCAATCGGCCCCAGCATTTT.